One sample yielded the 21 T cell receptor beta chains listed below, sequenced in a study of blood T cell repertoires in COVID-19 (dated by TCRdb to the early 2020s). The library was obtained by the immunoSEQ multiplex PCR assay. The source is immuneACCESS, and TCRdb retained only in-frame sequences with V and J called. Part of the clones is not carried over; for the studies checked, unresolved V genes explain less than half of this, and the remainder is unexplained. This sample holds about 170,000 clones; more than 70% were observed only once. Of the sample, around 20% is held by the ten largest clones. The sequenced sample consisted of peripheral blood. Source of these receptors: a woman between 65 and 79 years old who had recovered from COVID-19.

This rearrangement joins TRBV5-1 to TRBJ2-5; TRBD2 agrees at 8 bases. This CDR3 comprises 15 residues. The V and J ends lost 1 base and 7 bases, in that order; junction bases with no gene match: 9. The germline V gene has CDR1 SGHRS and CDR2 YFSETQ. The CDR3: CASSLPPGTRATQYF. CDR3 nucleotides: TGCGCCAGCAGCTTGCCCCCCGGGACTAGGGCGACCCAGTACTTC.

This clone has a single count. This rearrangement joins TRBV5-1 to TRBJ2-3; TRBD1 is a possible D gene (7 bases). This CDR3 comprises 16 residues. The germline V gene encodes CDR1 SGHRS and CDR2 YFSETQ. V gave up 4 bases and J gave up 4 bases, with 19 bases separating them. DNA for the CDR3: TGCGCCAGCAGCCCACAGGGGACTGGCCCCTCAGATACGCAGTATTTT. Translating gives CASSPQGTGPSDTQYF.

This clone turned up a few times. The chain uses TRBV7-3 and TRBJ2-7, with D unresolved. This CDR3 spans 15 amino acids. Trimming shortened V by 0 bases and J by 4 bases, and 13 bases separated the two germline ends. Germline V gene lookup returns CDR1 SGHTA and CDR2 FQGTGA. The chain's CDR3 is CASSLTRLGKYEQYF. DNA of the CDR3: TGTGCCAGCAGCTTAACGCGTCTGGGCAAATACGAGCAGTACTTC.

The chain recombines TRBV5-8 with TRBJ2-3; D uncertain. This CDR3 region has 13 residues. CDR1 SGHTS and CDR2 YDEGEE come from the germline V gene. V was trimmed by 2 bases and J by 6 bases, leaving 10 bases between them. CDR3 nucleotide sequence: TGTGCCAGCAGCTTCCGCTTTCAGGATACGCAGTATTTT. Translation gives CASSFRFQDTQYF.

This clone was observed a handful of times. The chain links TRBV28 to TRBJ1-2, with D possibly matching TRBD1 (6 bases). V was shortened by 3 bases and J by 7 bases, with 9 bases between the two germline ends. The germline gives CDR1 MDHEN, CDR2 SYDVKM. The CDR3 is 12 amino acids. DNA of the CDR3: TGTGCCAGCAGTTTCTTACAGGGTGGCTACACCTTC. Translated, it gives CASSFLQGGYTF.

The chain joins TRBV19 to TRBJ1-5; unclear D gene. With 6 bases removed from V and 2 bases from J, the gap between germline ends came to 8 bases. Looked up from germline, CDR1 is LNHDA and CDR2 is SQIVND (reference sequence). The CDR3 has 13 residues. The CDR3 protein is CASRRIGNQPQHF. The CDR3 bases are TGTGCCAGTAGGAGGATAGGCAATCAGCCCCAGCATTTT.

The chain has TRBV28 and TRBJ2-3; the D is unclear. V lost 3 bases to trimming and J lost 4 bases, with 2 bases between them. In germline, CDR1 is MDHEN, CDR2 SYDVKM. This CDR3 spans 11 amino acids. Here the CDR3 DNA reads TGTGCCAGCAGTTTCGCAGATACGCAGTATTTT. Its protein product is CASSFADTQYF.

CDR3 region: CASSPAPSRGYEQYF. The CDR3 DNA reads TGTGCCAGCTCACCGGCCCCGAGCCGGGGCTACGAGCAGTACTTC. The chain has TRBV18 and TRBJ2-7; D perhaps matches TRBD2 (5 bases). V was cut by 3 bases and J by 3 bases, with 15 bases left in between. The CDR3 loop spans 15 amino acids. Germline V gene data show CDR1 as KGHSH and CDR2 as LQKENI.

This chain connects TRBV28 to TRBJ1-2, with 8 positions matching TRBD1. Germline assignment: CDR1 MDHEN and CDR2 SYDVKM. V trimming: 6 bases; J trimming: 5 bases; junction bases outside the gene matches: 8. The CDR3 totals 14 residues. CDR3 DNA sequence: TGTGCCAGCAGCGATCAGGGGGCGGGGTATGGCTACACCTTC. The encoded protein is CASSDQGAGYGYTF.

This sequence joins TRBV6-6 and TRBJ1-6, with 7 bases identical to TRBD1. J was trimmed by 7 bases and V by 6 bases; bases with no gene match: 9. The CDR3 sequence is 15 residues long. In germline, CDR1 is MNHNY, CDR2 SVGAGI (reference sequence). The CDR3 spells CASSLRQGPNSPLHF. CDR3 DNA sequence: TGTGCCAGCAGCCTTAGACAGGGTCCAAATTCACCCCTCCACTTT.

The V call is TRBV18, the J call TRBJ2-3, with 7 nucleotides matching TRBD2. In germline, CDR1 is KGHSH, CDR2 LQKENI. The trim removed 6 bases at V and 4 bases at J, leaving 10 bases unmatched. The CDR3 has 15 amino acids. The CDR3 DNA reads as TGTGCCAGCTCCCCGACTAGCCTCGGGGCAGATACGCAGTATTTT. It translates to CASSPTSLGADTQYF.

The genes are TRBV15 and TRBJ2-7; tentatively, D is TRBD1 (6 bases). There are 13 residues in the CDR3. V was pared by 3 bases and J by 6 bases, with 12 bases between. Germline lookup yields CDR1 LNHNV and CDR2 YYDKDF (reference sequence). The CDR3 coding sequence is TGTGCCACCAGCAGGGTGACAGGTTCCGAGCAGTACTTC. This codes for CATSRVTGSEQYF.

The rearrangement links TRBV7-3 to TRBJ2-2; 7 nucleotides align to TRBD2. Losses at the gene ends were 4 bases for V and 4 bases for J; bases not matched to a gene: 0. In germline, CDR1 is SGHTA, CDR2 FQGTGA. This CDR3 is built from 13 residues. The CDR3 DNA is TGTGCCAGCAGCTCGGGGGGCACCGGGGAGCTGTTTTTT. It is translated as CASSSGGTGELFF. Full variable domain (remainder filled in from reference TRBV7-3 and TRBJ2-2): GAGVSQTPSNKVTEKGKYVELRCDPISGHTALYWYRQSLGQGPEFLIYFQGTGAADDSGLPNDRFFAVRPEGSVSTLKIQRTERGDSAVYLCASSSGGTGELFFGEGSRLTVL.

CDR3 protein: CSVGGGSNQPQHF. DNA of the CDR3: TGCAGCGTTGGGGGAGGATCAAACCAGCCCCAGCATTTT. V gene TRBV29-1 combines with J gene TRBJ1-5; no clear D gene. The length of the CDR3 is 13 residues. Germline CDR1 and CDR2: SQVTM and ANQGSEA. Deletions cut 4 bases from V and 7 bases from J, with 14 bases between.

The V and J genes are TRBV7-9 and TRBJ1-1, with D perhaps TRBD1 (6 bases). Germline CDR1 and CDR2: SEHNR and FQNEAQ (reference sequence). V lost 3 bases to trimming and J lost 7 bases, with 18 bases between them. The CDR3 is 15 amino acids. The CDR3 spells CASSFQAGGWGEAFF. The CDR3 DNA reads as TGTGCCAGCAGCTTCCAGGCGGGGGGCTGGGGTGAAGCTTTCTTT.

V gene TRBV3-1 (or the pseudogene TRBV3-2) combines with J gene TRBJ2-4; 9 bases map to TRBD1. V lost 5 bases to trimming and J lost 5 bases; unmatched junction nucleotides: 4. The CDR3 runs to 14 residues. Germline loops: CDR1 LGHDT, CDR2 YNNKEL (reference sequence). CDR3 DNA sequence: TGTGCCAGCAGCTACGGGACAGGGCAAAACATTCAGTACTTC. Its translation: CASSYGTGQNIQYF.

The V call is TRBV27, the J call TRBJ2-5; 8 positions agree with TRBD2. The germline gives CDR1 MNHEY, CDR2 SMNVEV (reference sequence). This CDR3 is 20 amino acids long. With V trimmed by 7 bases and J by 0 bases, 22 bases remained unmatched. The CDR3 loop is CASTPRGGPPPSPYQETQYF. CDR3 coding DNA: TGTGCCAGCACCCCCCGGGGGGGGCCCCCCCCGTCCCCGTACCAAGAGACCCAGTACTTC.

The chain couples TRBV7-3 to TRBJ2-7; a possible D gene is TRBD2 (5 bases). Germline CDR1 and CDR2: SGHTA and FQGTGA. This CDR3 has 13 amino acids. Trimming shortened V by 5 bases and J by 6 bases, and 14 bases separated the two germline ends. For the CDR3, the DNA is TGTGCCAGCAGCCCCGACCGGGGAACCGAGCAGTACTTC. It yields the protein CASSPDRGTEQYF. The full variable domain, in which reference TRBV7-3 and TRBJ2-7 provide the parts outside the CDR3, is GAGVSQTPSNKVTEKGKYVELRCDPISGHTALYWYRQSLGQGPEFLIYFQGTGAADDSGLPNDRFFAVRPEGSVSTLKIQRTERGDSAVYLCASSPDRGTEQYFGPGTRLTVT.

This clone was detected once. The chain recombines TRBV7-9 with TRBJ1-4; the match to TRBD1 covers 9 bases. CDR1 SEHNR and CDR2 FQNEAQ come from the germline V gene (reference sequence). J lost 8 bases, V lost 5 bases, and 6 bases had no gene match. The CDR3 sequence is 14 residues long. The CDR3, as DNA: TGTGCCAGCAGCCCAAACACAGGGGGCGAAAAACTGTTTTTT. This gives the protein CASSPNTGGEKLFF.

This sequence joins TRBV4-1 and TRBJ1-4, with D tentatively TRBD1 (6 bases). This CDR3 comprises 15 residues. The germline V gene has CDR1 MGHRA and CDR2 YSYEKL. The V gene lost 3 bases and the J gene lost 11 bases, with 19 bases spanning the gap. For the CDR3, the DNA is TGCGCCAGCAGCCACCGGGAGGGGGGGGTCTGGAAACTGTTTTTT. This sequence encodes CASSHREGGVWKLFF.

The genes are TRBV18 and TRBJ2-6; 10 nucleotides match TRBD2. Unmatched junction bases numbered 7, after V lost 1 base and J lost 1 base. This CDR3 spans 19 amino acids. Germline loops: CDR1 KGHSH, CDR2 LQKENI. CDR3 sequence reads: CASSPLAGGVGSGANVLTF. Written as DNA, the CDR3 is TGTGCCAGCTCACCACTAGCGGGAGGAGTGGGATCTGGGGCCAACGTCCTGACTTTC.